One and the same sample provided the 31 T cell receptor beta chains below, sequenced in a study of T-cell reconstitution after alpha-beta-depleted transplantation in children. Molecular barcoding with unique molecular identifiers was used for the TCRbeta library. Each CDR3 protein gets one entry after TCRdb re-called the PCR reads with MiXCR. This table holds approximately 230,000 distinct CDR3 sequences, 20% to 30% found once. This specimen was PBMCs, taken before TCRalphabeta/CD19-depleted stem cell transplant. Every receptor here comes from a girl aged 2 to 10 with Fanconi anemia, due to receive a stem cell transplant.

This clonotype appeared many times. As DNA, the CDR3 is TGTGCCAGCGGGCGGGGGATCTACGAGCAGTACTTC. This codes for CASGRGIYEQYF. The gene calls are TRBV7-2 and TRBJ2-7; 7 bases agree with TRBD2. There are 12 residues in the CDR3. Per the germline V gene, CDR1 is SGHTA and CDR2 is FQGNSA. J was trimmed by 3 bases and V by 8 bases; bases with no gene match: 4.

This clonotype was found a few times. This chain links TRBV11-3 with TRBJ2-3; 7 bases are shared with TRBD2. The CDR3 totals 17 residues. The V gene end was trimmed by 0 bases and the J gene end by 5 bases; junction bases not matched to a gene: 11. Germline V gene sequence: CDR1 SGHNT, CDR2 YENEEA. The CDR3 is CASSLDMAGEPEDTQYF. The DNA of the CDR3 is TGTGCCAGCAGCTTAGATATGGCGGGAGAACCTGAAGATACGCAGTATTTT.

The chain carries TRBV20-1 and TRBJ2-1, with a possible D match to TRBD2 (5 bases). Germline assignment: CDR1 DFQATT and CDR2 SNEGSKA (reference sequence). The CDR3 length is 16 residues. Trimming pared 1 base from V and 2 bases from J, leaving 15 bases between. CDR3 DNA: TGCAGTGCTAGAGTAGGTGCGGAGAGGGCCTACAATGAGCAGTTCTTC. Protein sequence: CSARVGAERAYNEQFF.

This clonotype has a handful of counts. V gene TRBV7-6 combines with J gene TRBJ2-5; tentatively, D is TRBD2 (5 bases). The germline V gene has CDR1 SGHVS and CDR2 FNYEAQ. The CDR3 length is 15 residues. Trimming left V 4 bases short and J 5 bases short, with 17 bases between. DNA for the CDR3: TGTGCCAGCAGCTCCTCCCGACTACTTAGGGAGACCCAGTACTTC. It codes for CASSSSRLLRETQYF.

This clonotype occurred many times. The rearrangement links TRBV29-1 to TRBJ2-7; no firm D call. CDR1 and CDR2 (germline): SQVTM, ANQGSEA. The CDR3 sequence is 12 residues long. V was cut by 4 bases and J by 0 bases, with 7 bases left in between. CDR3 in DNA: TGCAGCGTTGTTGCGTCCTCCTACGAGCAGTACTTC. This codes for CSVVASSYEQYF.

Ten or more counts support this clonotype. The V call is TRBV29-1, the J call TRBJ2-3; perhaps TRBD1 as D (6 bases). The CDR3 has 15 amino acids. Germline V CDR1 and CDR2: SQVTM, ANQGSEA. V dropped 3 bases and J dropped 2 bases, with 15 bases sitting between them. This CDR3 is CSVEGPQGLTDTQYF. CDR3 nucleotides: TGCAGCGTTGAGGGTCCTCAGGGGCTCACAGATACGCAGTATTTT.

The rearrangement links TRBV20-1 to TRBJ2-7, with D possibly being TRBD2 (6 bases). The V and J ends lost 5 bases and 2 bases respectively, with 16 bases between them. Germline V gives CDR1 DFQATT, CDR2 SNEGSKA (reference sequence). The CDR3 covers 14 residues. DNA of the CDR3: TGCAGTGCTTACGCCGGGACTGGAGCCTACGAGCAGTACTTC. This translates into CSAYAGTGAYEQYF.

In this sample, this clonotype turned up a few times. The CDR3 spells CSATQAGKTSGSNEQYF. The CDR3 coding sequence is TGCAGTGCTACACAAGCAGGGAAAACTAGCGGGAGTAACGAGCAGTACTTC. The J gene is TRBJ2-7, the V gene TRBV20-1, with 11 positions matching TRBD2. CDR1 and CDR2 from the germline V gene are DFQATT and SNEGSKA (reference sequence). V shed 4 bases and J 5 bases; nucleotides not matched to a gene: 16. CDR3 length: 17 amino acids.

The chain carries TRBV29-1 and TRBJ2-1; tentative D call: TRBD2 (6 bases). The CDR3 is made up of 13 amino acids. V lost 7 bases to trimming and J lost 4 bases, with 14 bases between them. From germline, CDR1 is SQVTM and CDR2 ANQGSEA. CDR3 in amino acids: CSAVADFYNEQFF. The CDR3 bases are TGCAGCGCTGTAGCGGACTTTTACAATGAGCAGTTCTTC.

There are many counts of this clonotype. The chain recombines TRBV5-1 with TRBJ1-2, with D perhaps matching TRBD1 (6 bases). The CDR3 has 14 amino acids. Germline CDR1 SGHRS, CDR2 YFSETQ. The V and J ends lost 8 bases and 2 bases respectively, with 16 bases between them. This CDR3 reads CARSPQGPNYGYTF. The CDR3 coding sequence is TGCGCCAGGTCTCCACAGGGCCCCAACTATGGCTACACCTTC.

This rearrangement joins TRBV29-1 to TRBJ1-2, with 9 bases lining up with TRBD1. Germline CDR1 is SQVTM and CDR2 is ANQGSEA. The junction had 5 bases not matched to a gene; V was cut back by 3 bases and J by 6 bases. The length of the CDR3 is 13 residues. The CDR3, as DNA: TGCAGCGTTGAGGGACAGGGAGTGGATGGCTACACCTTC. Its translation: CSVEGQGVDGYTF.

This clonotype came up many times. V and J are TRBV6-1 and TRBJ2-2; either TRBD1 or TRBD2 may supply D (5 bases each). The V end lost 1 base, the J end lost 4 bases, and 7 bases lay between the germline ends. CDR1 is MNHNS, CDR2 SASEGT, per germline. The CDR3 has 14 amino acids. The CDR3 loop is CASSEGDVTGELFF. The CDR3 nucleotides are TGTGCCAGCAGTGAAGGGGACGTCACCGGGGAGCTGTTTTTT.

The table lists this clonotype with a few counts. The chain joins TRBV29-1 to TRBJ2-1; D call uncertain. Germline V gene sequence: CDR1 SQVTM, CDR2 ANQGSEA. The CDR3 has 12 amino acids. Deletions cut 3 bases from V and 7 bases from J, with 10 bases between. The CDR3, as DNA: TGCAGCGTTGACCAGCCGTTTAATGAGCAGTTCTTC. It specifies CSVDQPFNEQFF.

This clonotype was observed many times. V gene TRBV29-1 combines with J gene TRBJ2-2; D not certain. V lost 4 bases to trimming and J lost 8 bases, with 14 bases between them. Germline assignment: CDR1 SQVTM and CDR2 ANQGSEA. The CDR3 totals 13 residues. CDR3 sequence (DNA): TGCAGCGTTGGGGCTATGATCGCGGGGGAGCTGTTTTTT. Protein product: CSVGAMIAGELFF.

The chain is built from TRBV10-2 and TRBJ2-7, with D maybe TRBD1 (6 bases). In germline, CDR1 is WSHSY, CDR2 SAAADI. This CDR3 spans 17 amino acids. Trimming took 3 bases from V and 3 from J, leaving 21 bases between them. The CDR3 sequence: CASSDRRQARKLYEQYF. In DNA, the CDR3 is TGCGCCAGCAGTGACCGTAGACAGGCCCGGAAACTCTACGAGCAGTACTTC.

This clonotype was recorded many times. This rearrangement joins TRBV18 to TRBJ2-7; 7 nucleotides line up with TRBD1. The CDR3 has 14 amino acids. V dropped 3 bases and J dropped 4; count of bases not matched to a gene: 6. Germline V lookup: CDR1 KGHSH, CDR2 LQKENI. Written as DNA, the CDR3 is TGTGCCAGCTCACCTCGGACAGGCAAATACGAGCAGTACTTC. Amino acids: CASSPRTGKYEQYF.

The chain couples TRBV6-1 to TRBJ2-7; 12 bases fit TRBD2. V was pared by 4 bases and J by 6 bases, with 13 bases of the junction left unmatched. Germline V gene data show CDR1 as MNHNS and CDR2 as SASEGT. This CDR3 comprises 17 residues. CDR3 sequence: CASSVPQRLAGVLEQYF. DNA for the CDR3: TGTGCCAGCAGTGTGCCCCAACGACTAGCGGGAGTCCTCGAGCAGTACTTC.

The chain is built from TRBV7-2 and TRBJ2-3, with D uncertain. In germline, CDR1 is SGHTA, CDR2 FQGNSA. Trimming removed 1 base from V and 5 bases from J, with 7 bases in between. This CDR3 region has 13 residues. CDR3 in amino acids: CASSLVGLDTQYF. The DNA of the CDR3 is TGTGCCAGCAGCTTAGTCGGCCTAGATACGCAGTATTTT.

This chain connects TRBV20-1 to TRBJ2-7, with 11 bases identical to TRBD2. CDR3 length equals 15 residues. Germline CDR1 and CDR2: DFQATT and SNEGSKA (reference sequence). V trimming: 4 bases; J trimming: 7 bases; junction bases outside the gene matches: 12. The CDR3 here is CSAKGGLAAIREQYF. The CDR3 DNA is TGCAGTGCTAAGGGGGGACTAGCGGCCATCCGGGAGCAGTACTTC.

This clonotype showed up just a few times. V and J are TRBV20-1 and TRBJ2-4; tentatively, D is TRBD2 (6 bases). Germline V gives CDR1 DFQATT, CDR2 SNEGSKA (reference sequence). With 6 bases removed from V and 8 bases from J, the gap between germline ends came to 14 bases. This CDR3 is built from 12 residues. Here the CDR3 DNA reads TGCAGTGCCGAGCCACTAGCTGACATTCAGTACTTC. It encodes CSAEPLADIQYF.

This clonotype was picked up many times. The chain is built from TRBV29-1 and TRBJ2-1; no definite D call. V dropped 0 bases and J dropped 2 bases, with 11 bases sitting between them. This CDR3 is built from 15 residues. The germline V gene encodes CDR1 SQVTM and CDR2 ANQGSEA. The CDR3 DNA reads as TGCAGCGTTGAAGATTCCCCGAGGACCTACAATGAGCAGTTCTTC. Translation gives CSVEDSPRTYNEQFF.

In its sample, this clonotype was seen many times. The V call is TRBV29-1, the J call TRBJ2-7, with D perhaps TRBD2 (6 bases). The CDR3 sequence is 13 residues long. The germline gives CDR1 SQVTM, CDR2 ANQGSEA. Trimming pared 0 bases from V and 6 bases from J, leaving 12 bases between. This CDR3 reads CSVEDGRETEQYF. The CDR3 coding sequence is TGCAGCGTTGAAGATGGACGGGAGACCGAGCAGTACTTC.

This clonotype was detected ten times or more. The rearrangement uses TRBV29-1 and TRBJ2-5, with 8 bases aligning to TRBD1. The CDR3 sequence is 13 residues long. V lost 6 bases to trimming and J lost 5 bases; unmatched junction nucleotides: 8. Germline CDR1 SQVTM, CDR2 ANQGSEA. The CDR3 sequence is CSVRRGRGETQYF. CDR3 bases: TGCAGCGTGCGCAGGGGGCGCGGGGAGACCCAGTACTTC. Variable domain in full (rest from reference TRBV29-1 and TRBJ2-5): SAVISQKPSRDICQRGTSLTIQCQVDSQVTMMFWYRQQPGQSLTLIATANQGSEATYESGFVIDKFPISRPNLTFSTLTVSNMSPEDSSIYLCSVRRGRGETQYFGPGTRLLVL.

This clonotype came up a few times. The rearrangement links TRBV5-1 to TRBJ2-3; D gene uncertain. The CDR3 length is 14 residues. The V and J ends lost 1 base and 3 bases respectively, with 9 bases between them. Per the germline V gene, CDR1 is SGHRS and CDR2 is YFSETQ. The CDR3 spells CASSLPLRTDTQYF. The CDR3 DNA follows: TGCGCCAGCAGCTTGCCCCTGAGAACAGATACGCAGTATTTT.

This clonotype was found a few times. This chain uses TRBV6-5 with TRBJ2-1, with a tentative D call TRBD2 (6 bases). CDR3 length: 17 amino acids. The V gene's germline CDR1 is MNHEY and CDR2 SVGAGI. V was cut by 2 bases and J by 0 bases, with 14 bases left in between. CDR3 DNA: TGTGCCAGCAGTTACAATTTAGCGGAGAGCTCCTACAATGAGCAGTTCTTC. This gives the protein CASSYNLAESSYNEQFF.

The chain employs TRBV11-2 and TRBJ2-3; 9 bases match TRBD2. Germline V gene data show CDR1 as SGHAT and CDR2 as FQNNGV. The trim removed 0 bases at V and 2 bases at J, leaving 9 bases unmatched. The CDR3 runs 18 residues. CDR3 DNA sequence: TGTGCCAGCAGCTTAGAACGTATGGCGGGGGGGGCCACAGATACGCAGTATTTT. Protein: CASSLERMAGGATDTQYF.

In this sample, this clonotype turned up many times. This chain uses TRBV6-5 with TRBJ2-1; D remains unclear. Germline CDR1 reads MNHEY; CDR2 reads SVGAGI. Between the trimmed V and J ends, which lost 8 bases and 2 bases, there was a span of 16 bases. The CDR3 spans 15 residues. The CDR3 reads CASGLTGFTYNEQFF. The CDR3 DNA sequence: TGTGCCAGCGGTCTCACTGGGTTTACCTACAATGAGCAGTTCTTC.

The rearrangement uses TRBV10-2 and TRBJ2-5; no definite D call. CDR3 length: 12 amino acids. Trimming removed 6 bases at V and 0 bases at J, with 5 bases between. Germline CDR1 WSHSY, CDR2 SAAADI. The chain's CDR3 is CASRVYQETQYF. Written as DNA, the CDR3 is TGCGCCAGCAGGGTATACCAAGAGACCCAGTACTTC.

This clonotype was seen ten or more times. The chain couples TRBV29-1 to TRBJ1-1; 7 positions match TRBD1. Germline V gives CDR1 SQVTM, CDR2 ANQGSEA. This CDR3 contains 13 residues. Germline trimming cut 6 bases from V and 1 base from J; bases unmatched to any gene: 5. CDR3 region: CSVEGQTNTEAFF. The CDR3 region has the DNA TGCAGCGTCGAGGGACAGACGAACACTGAAGCTTTCTTT. The whole variable domain, filled in from reference TRBV29-1 and TRBJ1-1, reads SAVISQKPSRDICQRGTSLTIQCQVDSQVTMMFWYRQQPGQSLTLIATANQGSEATYESGFVIDKFPISRPNLTFSTLTVSNMSPEDSSIYLCSVEGQTNTEAFFGQGTRLTVV.

This clonotype was seen at least ten times. The chain couples TRBV20-1 to TRBJ2-7; 9 bases align to TRBD2. The ends lost 3 bases at V and 2 bases at J; junction bases unmatched: 2. This CDR3 region has 13 residues. Germline V lookup: CDR1 DFQATT, CDR2 SNEGSKA (reference sequence). The CDR3 nucleotides are TGCAGTGCTAGCGCGGGAGGGCCCTACGAGCAGTACTTC. This encodes CSASAGGPYEQYF.

In the case of this clonotype: The junction and the germline gene differ at one end; a read error may be behind it. V usage is TRBV5-1 and J usage is TRBJ2-7; TRBD1 agrees at 7 bases. This CDR3 is built from 13 residues. Germline loops: CDR1 SGHRS, CDR2 YFSETQ. The CDR3 region has the DNA TGCGCCATCAGCTTAAGGGACAGTGGCGAGCAGTACTTC. This encodes CAISLRDSGEQYF.